These 25 T cell receptor beta chains share one sample of origin, sequenced in a study of T cells in localized non-small cell lung cancer. Some clones are missing from TCRdb's copy, which holds only in-frame ones; the method was immunoSEQ multiplex PCR. The sample contains 25,000 to 35,000 clones, approximately 90% of which appear only once. The source material was peripheral blood, sampled before any cancer treatment. The receptors shown here come from a male donor older than 55 with stage I lung adenocarcinoma.

In this sample, this clone turned up once. The gene calls are TRBV5-1 and TRBJ2-7; 7 nucleotides line up with TRBD2. The germline V gene encodes CDR1 SGHRS and CDR2 YFSETQ. Trimming removed 4 bases from V and 0 bases from J; junction bases left unmatched: 4. This CDR3 is 14 amino acids long. This CDR3 reads CASSAGGSSYEQYF. The CDR3, as DNA: TGCGCCAGCAGCGCCGGGGGGAGCTCCTACGAGCAGTACTTC.

This chain joins TRBV6-1 and TRBJ2-7; D gene uncertain. Germline V gives CDR1 MNHNS, CDR2 SASEGT. Trimming cost V 3 bases and J 3 bases, with 9 bases left between them. The CDR3 sequence is 13 residues long. CDR3 protein: CASSEVGYYEQYF. The DNA for the CDR3 is TGTGCCAGCAGTGAGGTGGGATACTACGAGCAGTACTTC.

The V gene is TRBV5-1, the J gene TRBJ1-2; 7 nucleotides agree with TRBD1. From germline, CDR1 is SGHRS and CDR2 YFSETQ. The CDR3 contains 13 residues. V was pared by 4 bases and J by 5 bases, with 5 bases of the junction left unmatched. This CDR3 reads CASSTGERYGYTF. In DNA form, the CDR3 reads TGCGCCAGCAGCACAGGGGAAAGATATGGCTACACCTTC.

The J gene is TRBJ2-5, the V gene TRBV5-1; 7 nucleotides line up with TRBD1. There are 14 residues in the CDR3. Trimming took 3 bases from V and 3 from J; bases not matched to a gene: 5. Germline loops: CDR1 SGHRS, CDR2 YFSETQ. CDR3 DNA: TGCGCCAGCAGCTACCGGGACAGCAAAGAGACCCAGTACTTC. Translation: CASSYRDSKETQYF.

The V and J genes are TRBV5-8 and TRBJ1-5; D gene uncertain. The CDR3 is 15 amino acids. Germline CDR1 and CDR2: SGHTS and YDEGEE. The V end was cut by 4 bases, the J end by 4 bases, with 15 bases between. The CDR3 DNA reads as TGTGCCAGCAGCCCCCGCAGCAGTACTAATCAGCCCCAGCATTTT. Translation: CASSPRSSTNQPQHF.

CDR3 protein: CASSSWTGGNTEAFF. The CDR3 nucleotides are TGTGCCAGCAGCTCCTGGACAGGGGGGAACACTGAAGCTTTCTTT. The gene calls are TRBV11-2 and TRBJ1-1, with 10 positions matching TRBD1. Trimming at V came to 4 bases and at J to 1 base, leaving 3 bases not matched to a gene. Germline V gene data show CDR1 as SGHAT and CDR2 as FQNNGV. CDR3 length: 15 amino acids.

The V gene is TRBV29-1, the J gene TRBJ1-2; TRBD1 matches 9 bases. V gave up 2 bases and J gave up 5 bases; unmatched junction bases: 3. The CDR3 extends over 13 amino acids. Per germline, CDR1 SQVTM and CDR2 ANQGSEA. The CDR3 reads CSVEPGTGYGYTF. As DNA, the CDR3 is TGCAGCGTTGAACCCGGGACAGGGTATGGCTACACCTTC.

The chain links TRBV4-3 to TRBJ2-7; the match to TRBD2 covers 8 bases. The CDR3 sequence is 18 residues long. V gave up 3 bases and J gave up 2 bases; unmatched junction bases: 15. The germline V gene encodes CDR1 LGHNA and CDR2 YSLEER. In DNA form, the CDR3 reads TGCGCCAGCAGCCAGGACCGAGTCGAGCGGGGGAGAACCTACGAGCAGTACTTC. Encoded protein: CASSQDRVERGRTYEQYF.

This chain uses TRBV10-3 with TRBJ2-3; tentative D call: TRBD2 (6 bases). Looked up from germline, CDR1 is ENHRY and CDR2 is SYGVKD. The CDR3 sequence is 15 residues long. V lost 5 bases to trimming and J lost 4 bases, with 16 bases between them. DNA for the CDR3: TGTGCCATCAGTACTTCCGGGGGTTCTGCAGATACGCAGTATTTT. Translated, it gives CAISTSGGSADTQYF.

This sequence joins TRBV2 and TRBJ1-5; TRBD1 matches 7 bases. The germline V gene has CDR1 SNHLY and CDR2 FYNNEI. CDR3 length: 13 residues. V was clipped by 6 bases and J by 7 bases; unmatched bases: 6. The CDR3, as DNA: TGTGCCAGCAGGGGGACAGAGGGGCAGCCCCAGCATTTT. Translation gives CASRGTEGQPQHF. Full variable domain (missing parts from reference TRBV2 and TRBJ1-5): EPEVTQTPSHQVTQMGQEVILRCVPISNHLYFYWYRQILGQKVEFLVSFYNNEISEKSEIFDDQFSVERPDGSNFTLKIRSTKLEDSAMYFCASRGTEGQPQHFGDGTRLSIL.

As concerns this clone: This is likely a read error, given that the CDR3 carries no conserved phenylalanine or tryptophan at its end. This chain links TRBV10-3 with TRBJ1-3; maybe TRBD1 (5 bases). Looked up from germline, CDR1 is ENHRY and CDR2 is SYGVKD. This CDR3 has 15 amino acids. V lost 5 bases to trimming and J lost 3 bases, with 14 bases between them. The CDR3 region is CAISKGVNNGNTIYL. The CDR3 DNA reads TGTGCCATCAGTAAAGGGGTGAATAATGGAAACACCATATATCTT.

The chain is built from TRBV18 and TRBJ2-2, with a possible D match to TRBD1 (5 bases). V lost 4 bases to trimming and J lost 4 bases, with 13 bases between them. In germline, CDR1 is KGHSH, CDR2 LQKENI. This CDR3 region has 15 residues. CDR3 nucleotides: TGTGCCAGCTCACTAGTCCAGGGTGGCACCGGGGAGCTGTTTTTT. Translated: CASSLVQGGTGELFF.

This sequence joins TRBV5-6 and TRBJ2-5; D is unresolved. V gave up 0 bases and J gave up 4 bases, with 19 bases separating them. Germline CDR1 reads SGHDT; CDR2 reads YYEEEE. This CDR3 is 17 amino acids long. The CDR3 coding sequence is TGTGCCAGCAGCTTGGCCCTTCAGGCTAGAGTAGGAGAGACCCAGTACTTC. Residues: CASSLALQARVGETQYF.

The V call is TRBV6-5, the J call TRBJ2-5, with TRBD1 matching 7 bases. Germline V lookup: CDR1 MNHEY, CDR2 SVGAGI. This CDR3 is built from 13 residues. Trimming took 6 bases from V and 5 from J; bases not matched to a gene: 6. CDR3 nucleotides: TGTGCCAGCAGGAGACGACAGGGCGAGACCCAGTACTTC. It is translated as CASRRRQGETQYF.

J is TRBJ2-5 and V is TRBV7-2, with D perhaps matching TRBD2 (6 bases). Trimming cost V 3 bases and J 5 bases, with 10 bases left between them. Germline values: CDR1 SGHTA, CDR2 FQGNSA. The CDR3 loop spans 13 amino acids. The CDR3 coding sequence is TGTGCCAGCAGCTTGGCAGGGAGGGAGACCCAGTACTTC. Protein: CASSLAGRETQYF.

The chain couples TRBV28 to TRBJ2-5; 7 nucleotides align to TRBD1. The DNA end is more similar to TRBJ2-7, so the J call may be wrong. The CDR3 sequence is 15 residues long. Looked up from germline, CDR1 is MDHEN and CDR2 is SYDVKM. The DNA for the CDR3 is TGTGCCAGCAGTTTCCCCGGGACAGATGTCTACGAGCAGTACTTC. It translates to CASSFPGTDVYEQYF.

The chain uses TRBV2 and TRBJ1-1; D is unresolved. CDR1 is SNHLY, CDR2 FYNNEI, per germline. The CDR3 length is 13 residues. The V gene lost 7 bases and the J gene lost 0 bases, with 9 bases spanning the gap. Here the CDR3 DNA reads TGTGCCAGCACCTTCCAGCTGAACACTGAAGCTTTCTTT. Translating it yields CASTFQLNTEAFF.

This sequence joins TRBV14 and TRBJ2-3; tentatively, D is TRBD1 or TRBD2 (7 bases each). Looked up from germline, CDR1 is SGHDN and CDR2 is FVKESK. CDR3 length: 15 amino acids. V was shortened by 4 bases and J by 8 bases, with 19 bases between the two germline ends. As DNA, the CDR3 is TGTGCCAGCAGCCTCCGGGACAGATCTAGCGGTACGCAGTATTTT. Its protein is CASSLRDRSSGTQYF.

In this sample, this clone turned up a few times. The chain has TRBV6-6 and TRBJ1-5; a weak D match, TRBD1 (5 bases). V was trimmed by 8 bases and J by 8 bases, leaving 16 bases between them. CDR1 and CDR2 from the germline V gene are MNHNY and SVGAGI (reference sequence). CDR3 length: 13 residues. The CDR3 spells CASSRGAWEPQHF. CDR3 coding DNA: TGTGCCAGCTCTAGGGGTGCCTGGGAGCCCCAGCATTTT.

This sequence joins TRBV18 and TRBJ2-1; D not certain. Germline values: CDR1 KGHSH, CDR2 LQKENI. The CDR3 totals 15 residues. V was clipped by 2 bases and J by 0 bases, with 8 bases between them. The CDR3 spells CASSPSISSYNEQFF. In DNA form, the CDR3 reads TGTGCCAGCTCACCATCGATAAGCTCCTACAATGAGCAGTTCTTC.

This clone has a single count. V is TRBV6-1 and J is TRBJ1-2, with 8 bases aligning to TRBD1. The CDR3 runs to 15 residues. The V gene's germline CDR1 is MNHNS and CDR2 SASEGT. V was clipped by 5 bases and J by 3 bases; unmatched bases: 8. In nucleotides, the CDR3 is TGTGCCAGCAGTAGCCGACAGGGGAGTTACTATGGCTACACCTTC. Its translation: CASSSRQGSYYGYTF.

This chain uses TRBV28 with TRBJ2-7, with 10 bases lining up with TRBD1. The germline V gene has CDR1 MDHEN and CDR2 SYDVKM. V lost 4 bases and J lost 4; bases outside the gene matches: 10. CDR3 length: 16 amino acids. CDR3 sequence (DNA): TGTGCCAGCAGTTCCTACAGGACAGGGGGAACTTACGAGCAGTACTTC. Amino acid sequence: CASSSYRTGGTYEQYF.

This sequence joins TRBV11-2 and TRBJ2-7; the D is unclear. This CDR3 comprises 11 residues. Germline CDR1 SGHAT, CDR2 FQNNGV. Trimming took off 5 bases at V and 4 bases at J, with 6 bases between the two ends. The DNA of the CDR3 is TGTGCCAGCAGCCCGAATTACGAGCAGTACTTC. Its translation is CASSPNYEQYF.

The chain combines TRBV6-5 with TRBJ1-2; D not resolved. Trimming shortened V by 5 bases and J by 3 bases, and 13 bases separated the two germline ends. Germline CDR1 reads MNHEY; CDR2 reads SVGAGI. This CDR3 spans 14 amino acids. The CDR3 protein is CASSPWATHYGYTF. CDR3 nucleotides: TGTGCCAGCAGTCCTTGGGCTACCCACTATGGCTACACCTTC.

This chain uses TRBV7-8 with TRBJ1-1; perhaps TRBD1 as D (5 bases). The CDR3 totals 14 residues. Trimming removed 3 bases from V and 4 bases from J, with 12 bases in between. Germline V gives CDR1 SGHVS, CDR2 FQNEAQ. CDR3 region: CASSFRGQLTEAFF. The CDR3 DNA reads TGTGCCAGCAGCTTCCGGGGCCAGCTCACTGAAGCTTTCTTT.